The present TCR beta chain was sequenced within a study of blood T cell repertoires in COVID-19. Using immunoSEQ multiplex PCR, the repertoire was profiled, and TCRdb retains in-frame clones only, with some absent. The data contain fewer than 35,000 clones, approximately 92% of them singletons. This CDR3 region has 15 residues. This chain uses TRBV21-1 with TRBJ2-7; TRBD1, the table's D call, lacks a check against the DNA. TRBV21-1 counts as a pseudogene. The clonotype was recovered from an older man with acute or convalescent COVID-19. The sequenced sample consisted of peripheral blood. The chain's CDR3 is CANGRACGATYEQYF. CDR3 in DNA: TGTGCCAACGGAAGGGCTTGTGGGGCAACCTACGAGCAGTACTTC.